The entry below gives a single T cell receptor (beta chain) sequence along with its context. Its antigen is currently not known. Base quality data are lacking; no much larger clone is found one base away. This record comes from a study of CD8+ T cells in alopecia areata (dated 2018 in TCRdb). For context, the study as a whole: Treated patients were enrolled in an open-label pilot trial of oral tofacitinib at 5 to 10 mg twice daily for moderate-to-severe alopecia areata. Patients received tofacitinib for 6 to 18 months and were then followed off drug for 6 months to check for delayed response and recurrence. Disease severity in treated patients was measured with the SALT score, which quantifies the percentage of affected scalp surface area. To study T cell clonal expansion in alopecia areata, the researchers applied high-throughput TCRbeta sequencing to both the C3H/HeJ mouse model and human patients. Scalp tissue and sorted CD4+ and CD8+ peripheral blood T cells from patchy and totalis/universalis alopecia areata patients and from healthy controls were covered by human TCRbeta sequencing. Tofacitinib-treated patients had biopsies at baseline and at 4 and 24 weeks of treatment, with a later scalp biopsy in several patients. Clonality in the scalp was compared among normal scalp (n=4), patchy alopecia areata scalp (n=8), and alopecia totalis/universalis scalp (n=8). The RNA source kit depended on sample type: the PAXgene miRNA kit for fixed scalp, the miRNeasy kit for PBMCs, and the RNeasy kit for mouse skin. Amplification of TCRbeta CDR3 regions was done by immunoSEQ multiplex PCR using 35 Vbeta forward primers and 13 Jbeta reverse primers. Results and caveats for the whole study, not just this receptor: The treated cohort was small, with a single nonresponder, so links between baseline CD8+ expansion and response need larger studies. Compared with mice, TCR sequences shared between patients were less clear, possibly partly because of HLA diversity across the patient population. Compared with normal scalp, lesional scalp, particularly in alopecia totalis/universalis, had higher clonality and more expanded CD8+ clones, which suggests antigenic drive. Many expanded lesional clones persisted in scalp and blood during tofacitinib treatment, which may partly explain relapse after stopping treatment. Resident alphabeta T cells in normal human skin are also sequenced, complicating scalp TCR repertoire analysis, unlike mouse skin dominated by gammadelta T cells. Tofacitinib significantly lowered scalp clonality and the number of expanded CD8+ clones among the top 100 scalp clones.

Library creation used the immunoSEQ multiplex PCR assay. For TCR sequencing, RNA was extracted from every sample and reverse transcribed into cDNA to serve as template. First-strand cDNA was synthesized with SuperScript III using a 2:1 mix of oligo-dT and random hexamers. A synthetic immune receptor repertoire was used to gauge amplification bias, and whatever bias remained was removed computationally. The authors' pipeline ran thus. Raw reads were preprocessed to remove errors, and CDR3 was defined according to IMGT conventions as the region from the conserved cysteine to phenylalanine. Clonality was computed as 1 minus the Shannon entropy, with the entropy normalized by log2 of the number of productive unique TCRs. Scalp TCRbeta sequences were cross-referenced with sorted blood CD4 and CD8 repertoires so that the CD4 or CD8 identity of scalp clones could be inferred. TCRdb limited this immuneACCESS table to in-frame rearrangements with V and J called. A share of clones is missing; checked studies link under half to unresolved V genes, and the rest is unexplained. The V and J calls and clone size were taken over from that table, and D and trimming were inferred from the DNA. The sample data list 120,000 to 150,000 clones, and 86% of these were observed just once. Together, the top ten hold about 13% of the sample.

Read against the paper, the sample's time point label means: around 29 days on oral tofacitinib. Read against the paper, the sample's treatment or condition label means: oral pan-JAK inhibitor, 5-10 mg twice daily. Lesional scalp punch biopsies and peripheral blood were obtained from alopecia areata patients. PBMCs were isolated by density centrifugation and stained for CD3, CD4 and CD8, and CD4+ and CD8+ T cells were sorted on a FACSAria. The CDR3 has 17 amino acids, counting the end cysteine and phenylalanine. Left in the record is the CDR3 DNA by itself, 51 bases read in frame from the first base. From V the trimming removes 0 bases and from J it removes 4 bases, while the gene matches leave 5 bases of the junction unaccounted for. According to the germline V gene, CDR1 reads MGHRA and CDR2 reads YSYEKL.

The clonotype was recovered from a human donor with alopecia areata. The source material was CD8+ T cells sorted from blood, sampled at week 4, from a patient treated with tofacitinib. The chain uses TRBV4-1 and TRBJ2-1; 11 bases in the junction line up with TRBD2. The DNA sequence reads TGCGCCAGCAGCCAAGATCCTCTAGCGGGAGGATACAATGAGCAGTTCTTC. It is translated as CASSQDPLAGGYNEQFF.